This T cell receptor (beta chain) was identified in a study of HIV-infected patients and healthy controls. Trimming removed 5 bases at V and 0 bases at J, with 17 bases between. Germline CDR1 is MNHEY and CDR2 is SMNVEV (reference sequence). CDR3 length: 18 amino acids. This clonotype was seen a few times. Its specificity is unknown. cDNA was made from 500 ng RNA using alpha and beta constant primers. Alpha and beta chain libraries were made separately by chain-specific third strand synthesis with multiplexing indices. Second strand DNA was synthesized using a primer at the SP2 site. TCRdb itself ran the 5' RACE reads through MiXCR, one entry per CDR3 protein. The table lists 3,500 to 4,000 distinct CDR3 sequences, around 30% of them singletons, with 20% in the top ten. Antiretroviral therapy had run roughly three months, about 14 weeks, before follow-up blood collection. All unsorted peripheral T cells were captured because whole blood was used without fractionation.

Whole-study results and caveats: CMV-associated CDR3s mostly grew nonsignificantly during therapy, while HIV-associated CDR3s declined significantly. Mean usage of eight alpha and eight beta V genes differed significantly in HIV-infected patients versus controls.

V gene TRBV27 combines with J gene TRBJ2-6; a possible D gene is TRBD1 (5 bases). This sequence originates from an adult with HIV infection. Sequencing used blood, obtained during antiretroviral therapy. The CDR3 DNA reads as TGTGCCAGCAGTCCCCAGGGTCCGATAGGCTCTGGGGCCAACGTCCTGACTTTC. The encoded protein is CASSPQGPIGSGANVLTF.